The rows below give T cell receptor beta chains drawn from one sample of a study of early T cells in non-severe SARS-CoV-2 infection. TCRdb reprocessed the 5' RACE reads via MiXCR and lists one record per CDR3 protein. This repertoire shows tens of thousands of distinct CDR3 sequences, roughly 11% found once; its top ten account for 9.5% to 13%. The specimen was whole blood. These receptors were obtained from an adult who was a healthcare worker with PCR-confirmed SARS-CoV-2 infection or an uninfected control (not recorded which). Each CDR3 is given with its conserved first and last residue. D genes are given only for firm matches.

d_call: TRBD1; v_call: TRBV7-2; cdr3_aa: CASSPWQGQSNQPQHF
d_call: .; v_call: TRBV7-3; cdr3_aa: CASSLTLATRTDTQYF
d_call: TRBD2; v_call: TRBV11-2; cdr3_aa: CASSGMSGRAIRTSYNEQFF
d_call: .; v_call: TRBV29-1; cdr3_aa: CSVTTSSYNEQFF
d_call: TRBD1; v_call: TRBV7-8; cdr3_aa: CASSLGDSGIGNTIYF
d_call: .; v_call: TRBV20-1; cdr3_aa: CSAGITNQPQHF
d_call: TRBD1; v_call: TRBV2; cdr3_aa: CASRQGPQSPLHF
d_call: .; v_call: TRBV5-6; cdr3_aa: CASRREGSRSGNTIYF
d_call: .; v_call: TRBV24-1; cdr3_aa: CATRRTDTQYF
d_call: TRBD2; v_call: TRBV23-1; cdr3_aa: CASSQSPLKITGGDGTDTQYF
d_call: TRBD2; v_call: TRBV7-8; cdr3_aa: CASSFGLATYNEQFF
d_call: .; v_call: TRBV27; cdr3_aa: CASSLEGLGNQPQHF
d_call: .; v_call: TRBV6-2/TRBV6-3; cdr3_aa: CASSYSSRIEAFF
d_call: TRBD2; v_call: TRBV25-1; cdr3_aa: CASSSLGGVTDTQYF
d_call: .; v_call: TRBV12-3/TRBV12-4; cdr3_aa: CASSLKGYEQYF
d_call: TRBD1; v_call: TRBV12-3/TRBV12-4; cdr3_aa: CASSPGPGTGGSEKLFF
d_call: TRBD1; v_call: TRBV2; cdr3_aa: CASSPFIYTGATNEKLFF
d_call: .; v_call: TRBV6-2/TRBV6-3; cdr3_aa: CASSYLIRRESGYTF
d_call: .; v_call: TRBV12-3/TRBV12-4; cdr3_aa: CASSLDTQYF
d_call: .; v_call: TRBV7-9; cdr3_aa: CASRTFTGSPNTEAFF
d_call: TRBD2; v_call: TRBV9; cdr3_aa: CASSVASGIYNEQFF
d_call: .; v_call: TRBV3-1; cdr3_aa: CASSLSAGYTNEAFF
d_call: .; v_call: TRBV5-1; cdr3_aa: CASSPREGPGGYTF
d_call: TRBD2; v_call: TRBV4-2; cdr3_aa: CASSQFGSTSGVYNEQFF
d_call: .; v_call: TRBV19; cdr3_aa: CASSIRGGTGELFF
d_call: .; v_call: TRBV7-9; cdr3_aa: CASSESISNQPQHF
d_call: TRBD1; v_call: TRBV5-1; cdr3_aa: CASSLDRGEEKLFF
d_call: .; v_call: TRBV19; cdr3_aa: CASSIDHNSPLHF